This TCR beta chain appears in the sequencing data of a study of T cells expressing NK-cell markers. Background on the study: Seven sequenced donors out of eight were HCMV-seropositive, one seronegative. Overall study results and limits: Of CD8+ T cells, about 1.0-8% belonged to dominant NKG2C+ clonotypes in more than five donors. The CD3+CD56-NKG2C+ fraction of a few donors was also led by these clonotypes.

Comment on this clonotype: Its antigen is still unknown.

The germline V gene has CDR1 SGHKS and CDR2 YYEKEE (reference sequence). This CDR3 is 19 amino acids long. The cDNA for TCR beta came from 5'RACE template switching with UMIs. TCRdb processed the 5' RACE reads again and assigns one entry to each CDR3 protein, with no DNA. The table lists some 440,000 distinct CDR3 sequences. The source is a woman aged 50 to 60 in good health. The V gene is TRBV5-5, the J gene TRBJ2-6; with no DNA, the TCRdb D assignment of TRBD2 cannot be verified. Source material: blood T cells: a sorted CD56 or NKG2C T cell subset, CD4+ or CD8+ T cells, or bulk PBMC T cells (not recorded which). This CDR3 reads CASSLEPWQGGPGANVLTF.